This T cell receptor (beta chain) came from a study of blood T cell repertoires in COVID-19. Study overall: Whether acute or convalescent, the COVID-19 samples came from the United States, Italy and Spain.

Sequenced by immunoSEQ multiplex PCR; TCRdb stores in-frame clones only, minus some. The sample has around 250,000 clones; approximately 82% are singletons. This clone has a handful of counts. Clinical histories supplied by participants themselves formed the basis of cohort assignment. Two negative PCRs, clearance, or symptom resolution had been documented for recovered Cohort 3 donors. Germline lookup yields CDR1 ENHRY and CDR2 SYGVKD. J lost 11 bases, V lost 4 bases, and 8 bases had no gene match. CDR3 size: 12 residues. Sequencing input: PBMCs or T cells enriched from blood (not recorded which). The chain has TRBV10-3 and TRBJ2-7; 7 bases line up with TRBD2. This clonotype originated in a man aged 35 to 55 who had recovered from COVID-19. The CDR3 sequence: CAISGMGGKKYF. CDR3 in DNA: TGTGCCATCAGTGGGATGGGGGGGAAGAAGTACTTC.